One T cell receptor (beta chain) is described in this entry. This sample is drawn from a study of blood T cell repertoires in COVID-19. Study-level information: The study drew acute and convalescent COVID-19 samples from the United States, Italy and Spain.

V gave up 2 bases and J gave up 4 bases; unmatched junction bases: 7. Germline lookup yields CDR1 MNHEY and CDR2 SVGAGI. The CDR3 runs to 15 residues. In the original processing: Nucleated cell counts were estimated from reference gene primer amplification. Libraries were prepared by immunoSEQ multiplex PCR; TCRdb keeps only in-frame clonotypes and omits some of them. That table furnishes V, J and clone size, whereas the DNA furnished D and trimming. This table holds a few hundred thousand clones, about 80% found once. The TCR was taken from a man aged 80 or over with acute or convalescent COVID-19. The rearrangement links TRBV6-5 to TRBJ1-1; 7 nucleotides agree with TRBD1. The source material was peripheral blood. The CDR3 DNA sequence: TGTGCCAGCAGTTACCCACAGGGGTCGCGCACTGAAGCTTTCTTT. Encoded protein: CASSYPQGSRTEAFF.